Sequencing of this TCR beta chain was carried out in a study of blood T cells in healthy people across ages. A J-beta primer mix and a sample-barcoded 5' primer were used in a second PCR of about 6 to 12 cycles. TCRdb redid the calling of the 5' RACE reads with MiXCR, one entry per CDR3 protein. The sample includes fewer than 2,000,000 distinct CDR3 sequences, 30% to 35% of them seen just once. Trimming stripped 2 bases from V and 3 bases from J, with 14 bases between. This CDR3 is 15 amino acids long. Germline CDR1 is MNHEY and CDR2 is SVGAGI. The sequence derives from a woman aged 25 to 39 in good health. Sequencing was performed on blood. This rearrangement joins TRBV6-5 to TRBJ2-7, with D possibly TRBD1 on 5 matching bases. The CDR3 DNA reads as TGTGCCAGCAGTTACGAGATAGGGGCCGGCTACGAGCAGTACTTC. Translation: CASSYEIGAGYEQYF.